This entry is about one T cell receptor beta chain. The antigen is undetermined. Germline V gene lookup returns CDR1 MNHEY and CDR2 SVGAGI. The CDR3 consists of 15 residues. V lost 5 bases, J lost 5 bases, and 10 bases stayed unmatched. These data belong to a study of PD-1 blockade in classical Hodgkin lymphoma. Study details: Patients were treated with nivolumab at 3 mg/kg, and this was given intravenously every 2 weeks. General study results and limits: For complete responders, baseline diversity was comparable to that of newly diagnosed patients. By C4D1 there was a significant rise in CD4+ TCR diversity but not in CD8+ TCR diversity.

Generated by immunoSEQ multiplex PCR, the TCRdb table keeps only in-frame clones and is missing some. The sample holds fewer than 80,000 clones, about 64% seen once. All patients relapsed after autologous stem cell transplantation, and brentuximab vedotin exposure varied. Sequenced material: peripheral blood mononuclear cells (PBMCs), taken before the second cycle of nivolumab. The sequence derives from a human donor with classical Hodgkin lymphoma. The V and J genes are TRBV6-5 and TRBJ1-1, with 8 bases matching TRBD1. In DNA form, the CDR3 reads TGTGCCAGCAGTCGCCGAGACAGGGGAGGAACTGAAGCTTTCTTT. Its protein product is CASSRRDRGGTEAFF.